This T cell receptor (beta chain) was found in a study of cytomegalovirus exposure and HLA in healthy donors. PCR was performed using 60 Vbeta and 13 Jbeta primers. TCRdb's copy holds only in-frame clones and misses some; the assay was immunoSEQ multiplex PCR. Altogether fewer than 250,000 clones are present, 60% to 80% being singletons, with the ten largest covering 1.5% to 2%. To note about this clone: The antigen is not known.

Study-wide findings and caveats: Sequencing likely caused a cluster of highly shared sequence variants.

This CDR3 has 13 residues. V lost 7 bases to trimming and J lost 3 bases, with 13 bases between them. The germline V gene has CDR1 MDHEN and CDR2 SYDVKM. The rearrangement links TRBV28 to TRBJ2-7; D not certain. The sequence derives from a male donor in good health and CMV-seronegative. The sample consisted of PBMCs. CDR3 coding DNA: TGTGCCAGCACCATTTCATCGAGCTACGAGCAGTACTTC. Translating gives CASTISSSYEQYF.